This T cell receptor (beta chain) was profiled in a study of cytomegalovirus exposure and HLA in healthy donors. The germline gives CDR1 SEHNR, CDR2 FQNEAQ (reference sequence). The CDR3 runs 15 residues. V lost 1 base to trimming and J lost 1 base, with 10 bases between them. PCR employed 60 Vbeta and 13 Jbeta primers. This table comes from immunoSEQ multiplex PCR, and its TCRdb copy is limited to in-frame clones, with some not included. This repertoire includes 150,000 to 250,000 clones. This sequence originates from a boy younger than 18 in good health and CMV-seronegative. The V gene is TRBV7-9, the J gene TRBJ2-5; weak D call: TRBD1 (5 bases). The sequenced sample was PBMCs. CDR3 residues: CASSLGLDTQETQYF. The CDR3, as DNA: TGTGCCAGCAGCTTAGGGCTGGACACCCAAGAGACCCAGTACTTC.